The clone carrying this TCR beta chain was seen repeatedly, ten times or more. The data belong to a study of T cells in Graves' hyperthyroidism and ophthalmopathy. Study background: Before treatment of any kind, peripheral blood was taken at initial diagnosis.

Amplification yielded TCR beta CDR3 regions, with RNA transcripts as the source. In the first-round RT-PCR of the TCR CDR3, the HTBI primer set was used. TCRdb reanalysed the multiplex PCR reads using MiXCR and keeps one entry per CDR3 protein. Of under 300,000 distinct CDR3 sequences in the sample, less than 30% were seen once. Trimming removed 6 bases from V and 6 bases from J, with 18 bases in between. Germline V CDR1 and CDR2: MGHDK, SYGVNS. The CDR3 spans 14 residues. Clinical symptoms, serum thyroxine, TRAb, thyroid ultrasound and orbital computed tomography informed diagnoses. Blood was drawn at first hyperthyroidism diagnosis, before any ophthalmopathy symptoms.

J is TRBJ2-7 and V is TRBV25-1; D is unclear. The specimen sequenced was blood. The source of this sequence is a man aged 40-50 years with Graves' hyperthyroidism that later progressed to Graves' ophthalmopathy. In DNA form, the CDR3 reads TGTGCCAGCAGCCCAAGCCAAACTATCGCCGAGCAGTACTTC. Translating it yields CASSPSQTIAEQYF.